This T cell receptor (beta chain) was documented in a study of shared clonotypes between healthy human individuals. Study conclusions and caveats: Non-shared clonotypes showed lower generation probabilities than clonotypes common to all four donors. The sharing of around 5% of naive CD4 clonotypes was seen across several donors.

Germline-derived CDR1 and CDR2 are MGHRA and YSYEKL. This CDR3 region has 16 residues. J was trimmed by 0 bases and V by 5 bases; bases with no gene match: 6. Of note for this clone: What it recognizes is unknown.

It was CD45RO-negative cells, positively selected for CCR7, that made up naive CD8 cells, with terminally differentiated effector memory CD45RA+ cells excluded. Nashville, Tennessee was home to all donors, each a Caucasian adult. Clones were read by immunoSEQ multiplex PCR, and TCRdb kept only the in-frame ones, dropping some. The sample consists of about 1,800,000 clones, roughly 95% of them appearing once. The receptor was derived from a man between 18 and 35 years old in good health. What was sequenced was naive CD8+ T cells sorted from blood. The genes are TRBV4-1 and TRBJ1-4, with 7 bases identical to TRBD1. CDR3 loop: CASSLRQGATNEKLFF. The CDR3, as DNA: TGCGCCAGCAGCTTGCGACAGGGCGCAACTAATGAAAAACTGTTTTTT.